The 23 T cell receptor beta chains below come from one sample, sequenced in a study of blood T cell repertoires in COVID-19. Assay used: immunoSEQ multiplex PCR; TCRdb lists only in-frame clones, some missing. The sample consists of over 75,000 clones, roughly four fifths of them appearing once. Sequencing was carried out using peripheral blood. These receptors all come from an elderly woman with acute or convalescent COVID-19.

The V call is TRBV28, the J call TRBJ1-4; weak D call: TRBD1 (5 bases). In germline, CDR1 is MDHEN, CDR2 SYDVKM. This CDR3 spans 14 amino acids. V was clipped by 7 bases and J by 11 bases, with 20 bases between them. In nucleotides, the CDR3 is TGTGCCAGCAACGGACACAACCAAATCTTCAAACTGTTTTTT. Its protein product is CASNGHNQIFKLFF.

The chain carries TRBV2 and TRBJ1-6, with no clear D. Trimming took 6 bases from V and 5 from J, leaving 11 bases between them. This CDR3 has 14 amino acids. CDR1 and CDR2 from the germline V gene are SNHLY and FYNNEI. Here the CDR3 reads CASRSPGNNSPLHF. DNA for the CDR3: TGTGCCAGCAGGTCCCCTGGCAATAATTCACCCCTCCACTTT.

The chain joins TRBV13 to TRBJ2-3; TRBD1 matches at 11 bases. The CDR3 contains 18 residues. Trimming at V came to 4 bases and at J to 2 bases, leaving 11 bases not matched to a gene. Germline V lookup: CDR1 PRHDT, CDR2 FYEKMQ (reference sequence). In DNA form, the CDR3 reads TGTGCCAGCAGCTCGGGACAGGGGGTGGTGGAAAACACAGATACGCAGTATTTT. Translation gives CASSSGQGVVENTDTQYF.

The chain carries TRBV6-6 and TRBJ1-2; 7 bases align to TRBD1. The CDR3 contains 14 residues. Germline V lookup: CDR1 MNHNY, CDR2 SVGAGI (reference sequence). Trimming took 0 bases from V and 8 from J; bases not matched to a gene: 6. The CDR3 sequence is CASSYSQGMGGYTF. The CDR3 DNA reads TGTGCCAGCAGTTACTCACAGGGGATGGGCGGCTACACCTTC.

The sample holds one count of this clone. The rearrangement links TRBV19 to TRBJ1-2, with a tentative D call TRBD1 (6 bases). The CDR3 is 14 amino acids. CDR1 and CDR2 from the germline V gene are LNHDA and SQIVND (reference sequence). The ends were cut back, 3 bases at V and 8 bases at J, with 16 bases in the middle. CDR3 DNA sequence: TGTGCCAGTAGTATGTACAGGGATTCGGGCGGCTACACCTTC. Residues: CASSMYRDSGGYTF.

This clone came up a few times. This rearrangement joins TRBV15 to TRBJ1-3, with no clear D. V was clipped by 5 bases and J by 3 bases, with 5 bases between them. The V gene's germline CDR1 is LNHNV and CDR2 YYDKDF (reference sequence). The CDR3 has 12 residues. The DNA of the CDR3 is TGTGCCACCAGCCCACTTGGAAACACCATATATTTT. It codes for CATSPLGNTIYF.

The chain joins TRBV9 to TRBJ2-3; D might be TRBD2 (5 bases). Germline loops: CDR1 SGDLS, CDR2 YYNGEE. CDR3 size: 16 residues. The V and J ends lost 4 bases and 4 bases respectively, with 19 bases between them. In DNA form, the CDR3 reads TGTGCCAGCAGCCCCCTCCGGGGTCCCGTTGCAGATACGCAGTATTTT. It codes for CASSPLRGPVADTQYF.

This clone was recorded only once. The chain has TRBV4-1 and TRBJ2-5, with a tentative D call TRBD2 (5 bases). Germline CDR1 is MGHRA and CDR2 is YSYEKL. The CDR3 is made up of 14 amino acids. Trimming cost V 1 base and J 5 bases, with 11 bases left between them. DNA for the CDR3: TGCGCCAGCAGCCAAGCCGGAGGACGGGAGACCCAGTACTTC. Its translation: CASSQAGGRETQYF.

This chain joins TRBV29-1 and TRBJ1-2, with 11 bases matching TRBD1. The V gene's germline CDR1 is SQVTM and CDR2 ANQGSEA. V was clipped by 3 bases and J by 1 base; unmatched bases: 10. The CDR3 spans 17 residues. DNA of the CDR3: TGCAGCGTTGAGAGGGGTGGGGACAGGGGGTTTAACTATGGCTACACCTTC. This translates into CSVERGGDRGFNYGYTF.

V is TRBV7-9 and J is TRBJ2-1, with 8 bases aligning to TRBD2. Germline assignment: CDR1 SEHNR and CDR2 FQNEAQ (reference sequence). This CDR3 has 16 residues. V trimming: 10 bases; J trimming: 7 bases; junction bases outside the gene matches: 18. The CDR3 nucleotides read TGTGCCAACCTCAGGGGTCTAGCGGGTAGTATAAATGAGCAGTTCTTC. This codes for CANLRGLAGSINEQFF.

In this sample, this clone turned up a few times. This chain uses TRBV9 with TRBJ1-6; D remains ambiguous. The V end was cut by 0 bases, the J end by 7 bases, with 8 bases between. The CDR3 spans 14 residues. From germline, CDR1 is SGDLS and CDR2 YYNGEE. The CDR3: CASSVAAANSPLHF. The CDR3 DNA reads TGTGCCAGCAGCGTAGCGGCGGCAAATTCACCCCTCCACTTT.

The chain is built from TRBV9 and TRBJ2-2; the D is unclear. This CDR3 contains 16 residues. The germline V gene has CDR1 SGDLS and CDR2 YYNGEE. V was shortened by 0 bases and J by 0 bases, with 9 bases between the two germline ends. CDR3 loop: CASSVGSDTNTGELFF. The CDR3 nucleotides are TGTGCCAGCAGCGTAGGGTCCGACACGAACACCGGGGAGCTGTTTTTT.

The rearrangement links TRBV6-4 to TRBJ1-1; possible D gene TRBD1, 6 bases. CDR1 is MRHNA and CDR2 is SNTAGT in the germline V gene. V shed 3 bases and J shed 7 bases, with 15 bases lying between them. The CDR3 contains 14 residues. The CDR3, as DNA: TGTGCCAGCAGTGAACAGCAGGGGAACGGTGAAGCTTTCTTT. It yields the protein CASSEQQGNGEAFF.

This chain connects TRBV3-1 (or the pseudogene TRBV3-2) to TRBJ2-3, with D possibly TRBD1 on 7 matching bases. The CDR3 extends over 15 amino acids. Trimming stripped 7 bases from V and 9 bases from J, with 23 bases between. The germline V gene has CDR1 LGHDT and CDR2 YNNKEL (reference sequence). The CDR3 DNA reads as TGTGCCAGCACCCGGCCGCGGGGAGCAGGGGGGACGCAGTATTTT. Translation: CASTRPRGAGGTQYF.

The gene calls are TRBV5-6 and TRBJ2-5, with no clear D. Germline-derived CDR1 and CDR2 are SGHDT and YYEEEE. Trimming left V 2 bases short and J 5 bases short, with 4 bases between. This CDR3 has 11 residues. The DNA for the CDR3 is TGTGCCAGCAGCTTTGAGGAGACCCAGTACTTC. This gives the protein CASSFEETQYF.

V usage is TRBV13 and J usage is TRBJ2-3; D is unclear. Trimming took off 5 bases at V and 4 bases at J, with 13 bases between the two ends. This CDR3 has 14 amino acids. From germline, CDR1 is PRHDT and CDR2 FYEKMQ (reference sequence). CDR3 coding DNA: TGTGCCAGCAGCCCCGGCCCCCGGGCAGATACGCAGTATTTT. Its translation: CASSPGPRADTQYF.

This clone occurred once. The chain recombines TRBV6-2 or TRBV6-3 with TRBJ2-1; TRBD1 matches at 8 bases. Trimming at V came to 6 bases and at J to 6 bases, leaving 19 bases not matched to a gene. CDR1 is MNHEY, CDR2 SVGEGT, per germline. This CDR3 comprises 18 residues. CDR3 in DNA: TGTGCCAGCAGCCCACTCGGTCAGGGGGCTGGTTTGAGCAATGAGCAGTTCTTC. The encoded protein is CASSPLGQGAGLSNEQFF.

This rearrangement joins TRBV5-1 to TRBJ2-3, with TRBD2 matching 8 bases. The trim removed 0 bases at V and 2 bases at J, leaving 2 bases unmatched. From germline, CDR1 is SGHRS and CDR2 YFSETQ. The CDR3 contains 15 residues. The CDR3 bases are TGCGCCAGCAGCTTGGAACTAGCGGCCACAGATACGCAGTATTTT. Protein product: CASSLELAATDTQYF.

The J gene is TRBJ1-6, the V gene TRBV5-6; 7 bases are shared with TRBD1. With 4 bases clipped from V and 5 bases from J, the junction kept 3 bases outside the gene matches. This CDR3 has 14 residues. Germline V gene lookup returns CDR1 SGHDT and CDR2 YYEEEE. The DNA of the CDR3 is TGTGCCAGCAGCCCCGGGACAGATAATTCACCCCTCCACTTT. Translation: CASSPGTDNSPLHF.

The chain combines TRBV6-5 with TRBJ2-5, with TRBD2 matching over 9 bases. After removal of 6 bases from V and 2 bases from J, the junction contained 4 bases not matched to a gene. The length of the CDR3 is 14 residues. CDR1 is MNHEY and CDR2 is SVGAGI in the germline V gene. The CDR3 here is CASSRGGVQETQYF. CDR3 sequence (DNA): TGTGCCAGCAGCCGCGGGGGGGTGCAAGAGACCCAGTACTTC.

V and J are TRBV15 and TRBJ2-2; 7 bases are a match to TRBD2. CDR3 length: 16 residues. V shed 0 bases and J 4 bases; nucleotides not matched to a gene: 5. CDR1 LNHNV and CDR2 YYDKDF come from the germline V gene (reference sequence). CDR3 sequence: CATSREIGGTTGELFF. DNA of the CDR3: TGTGCCACCAGCAGAGAGATCGGGGGGACCACCGGGGAGCTGTTTTTT.

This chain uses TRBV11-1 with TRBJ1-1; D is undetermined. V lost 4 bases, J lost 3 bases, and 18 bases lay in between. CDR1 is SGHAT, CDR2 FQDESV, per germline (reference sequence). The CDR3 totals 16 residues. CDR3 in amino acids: CASSSSVDSSHTEAFF. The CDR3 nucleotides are TGTGCCAGCAGCTCTTCAGTGGACTCATCGCACACTGAAGCTTTCTTT.

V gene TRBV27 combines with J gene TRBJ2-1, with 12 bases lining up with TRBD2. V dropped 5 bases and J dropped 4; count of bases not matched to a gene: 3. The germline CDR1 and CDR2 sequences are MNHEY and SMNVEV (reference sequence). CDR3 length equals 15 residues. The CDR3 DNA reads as TGTGCCAGCAGTCCAGGGACTAGCGGGTACAATGAGCAGTTCTTC. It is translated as CASSPGTSGYNEQFF.